The 12 T cell receptor beta chains below were found in one sample sequenced in a study of vaccination and CD4 T cells after COVID-19. These receptors' antigens are unknown. Treatment given: approximately nine-day PBMC culture with coronavirus spike peptide pools or control peptides (ViraFEST assay). The Oncomine TCR Beta short-read assay was applied to DNA of cultured CD4+ T cells. Each CDR3 protein gets one entry after TCRdb re-called the PCR reads with MiXCR. Of about 21,000 distinct CDR3 sequences listed, under 55% are singletons. The sequencing input was CD4+ T cells from blood, cultured in vitro. The receptors come from a human donor who had recovered from COVID-19.

The rearrangement links TRBV10-2 to TRBJ1-1; D not resolved. The germline V gene encodes CDR1 WSHSY and CDR2 SAAADI. The CDR3 has 15 residues. V was shortened by 2 bases and J by 8 bases, with 18 bases between the two germline ends. The CDR3 is CASSEEGAVWSEAFF. The CDR3 region has the DNA TGCGCCAGCAGTGAGGAGGGCGCGGTTTGGTCCGAAGCTTTCTTT.

The V gene is TRBV11-3, the J gene TRBJ1-6; weak D call: TRBD1 (5 bases). CDR1 and CDR2 from the germline V gene are SGHNT and YENEEA. This CDR3 has 15 amino acids. Trimming left V 5 bases short and J 7 bases short, with 15 bases between. CDR3 amino acids: CASSPGTIGNSPLHF. The CDR3 nucleotides read TGTGCCAGCAGCCCCGGGACTATAGGGAATTCACCCCTCCACTTT.

CDR3 loop: CSARKGQGRPETQYF. The DNA of the CDR3 is TGCAGTGCTAGAAAGGGACAGGGGCGCCCGGAGACCCAGTACTTC. This chain links TRBV20-1 with TRBJ2-5; 10 nucleotides agree with TRBD1. The CDR3 is 15 residues long. With 2 bases clipped from V and 5 bases from J, the junction kept 8 bases outside the gene matches. Germline CDR1 and CDR2: DFQATT and SNEGSKA (reference sequence).

V gene TRBV6-2 or TRBV6-3 combines with J gene TRBJ2-7; either TRBD1 or TRBD2 may supply D (5 bases each). Trimming cost V 2 bases and J 2 bases, with 10 bases left between them. The CDR3 runs to 14 residues. Germline CDR1 reads MNHEY; CDR2 reads SVGEGT. CDR3 sequence: CASSYGGRTYEQYF. The CDR3 DNA sequence: TGTGCCAGCAGTTACGGGGGTAGGACCTACGAGCAGTACTTC.

The chain is built from TRBV30 and TRBJ2-2, with D tentatively TRBD1 (5 bases). V shed 0 bases and J shed 1 base, with 9 bases lying between them. Germline loops: CDR1 GTSNPN, CDR2 SVGIG (reference sequence). The CDR3 has 15 amino acids. The CDR3 region has the DNA TGTGCCTGGAGTGTAGGCAGGGTGAACACCGGGGAGCTGTTTTTT. Protein: CAWSVGRVNTGELFF.

This chain connects TRBV28 to TRBJ2-3, with no clear D. V shed 5 bases and J shed 1 base, with 7 bases lying between them. CDR1 and CDR2 (germline): MDHEN, SYDVKM. This CDR3 spans 13 amino acids. The CDR3 sequence: CASSGDGTDTQYF. The CDR3 DNA is TGTGCCAGCAGTGGTGACGGCACAGATACGCAGTATTTT.

V usage is TRBV28 and J usage is TRBJ2-7; 10 bases are a match to TRBD2. The CDR3 consists of 16 residues. Germline V gene lookup returns CDR1 MDHEN and CDR2 SYDVKM. V lost 10 bases and J lost 5; bases outside the gene matches: 17. CDR3 coding DNA: TGTGCCACCCACCCGCCAGCGGGAGGGCCGTATCACGAGCAGTACTTC. Its protein product is CATHPPAGGPYHEQYF.

The gene calls are TRBV12-3 or TRBV12-4 and TRBJ2-7, with D perhaps matching TRBD1 (5 bases). V gave up 5 bases and J gave up 3 bases, with 8 bases separating them. This CDR3 comprises 12 residues. CDR3 DNA sequence: TGTGCCAGCAGTCAGGGTCTCTACGAGCAGTACTTC. Translation: CASSQGLYEQYF.

The V and J genes are TRBV18 and TRBJ1-2, with D perhaps matching TRBD1 (5 bases). Trimming took off 6 bases at V and 2 bases at J, with 7 bases between the two ends. Germline V gene sequence: CDR1 KGHSH, CDR2 LQKENI. The CDR3 covers 12 residues. The CDR3 nucleotides are TGTGCCAGCTCCGGGGGAAACTATGGCTACACCTTC. This gives the protein CASSGGNYGYTF.

There are a few counts of this clonotype. The gene calls are TRBV7-9 and TRBJ1-4, with D perhaps matching TRBD1 (5 bases). Germline-derived CDR1 and CDR2 are SEHNR and FQNEAQ (reference sequence). The CDR3 covers 14 residues. Trimming removed 5 bases from V and 4 bases from J, with 11 bases in between. The DNA of the CDR3 is TGTGCCAGCAGCCGGGGCACACGTAATGAAAAACTGTTTTTT. It translates to CASSRGTRNEKLFF.

This chain connects TRBV19 to TRBJ2-7, with 8 bases fitting TRBD1. The CDR3 loop spans 13 amino acids. The germline CDR1 and CDR2 sequences are LNHDA and SQIVND (reference sequence). Germline trimming cut 8 bases from V and 2 bases from J; bases unmatched to any gene: 5. The CDR3 region is CASSGQGPYEQYF. CDR3 DNA: TGTGCCAGTTCCGGACAGGGCCCCTACGAGCAGTACTTC.

This chain uses TRBV2 with TRBJ1-2, with D perhaps matching TRBD1 (5 bases). Per the germline V gene, CDR1 is SNHLY and CDR2 is FYNNEI. There are 15 residues in the CDR3. With 3 bases removed from V and 4 bases from J, the gap between germline ends came to 15 bases. CDR3 sequence: CASSEFIQGSYGYTF. The DNA of the CDR3 is TGTGCCAGCAGTGAGTTTATTCAGGGTTCCTATGGCTACACCTTC. Variable domain in full (rest from reference TRBV2 and TRBJ1-2): EPEVTQTPSHQVTQMGQEVILRCVPISNHLYFYWYRQILGQKVEFLVSFYNNEISEKSEIFDDQFSVERPDGSNFTLKIRSTKLEDSAMYFCASSEFIQGSYGYTFGSGTRLTVV.